The 18 T cell receptor beta chains given below trace back to one sample, sequenced in a study of OX40 agonist ivuxolimab in advanced cancers. Data came from immunoSEQ multiplex PCR; TCRdb stores just in-frame clones and leaves some out. Seen here are under 70,000 clones, around 90% observed once, and the top ten hold around 2%. Source: CD4+ or CD8+ T cells sorted from blood, taken in a trial of the OX40 agonist ivuxolimab. Source of these receptors: an adult with an advanced solid tumor such as melanoma, head and neck, liver or kidney cancer.

J is TRBJ1-1 and V is TRBV6-5; a weak D match, TRBD1 (6 bases). With 5 bases removed from V and 10 bases from J, the gap between germline ends came to 14 bases. Looked up from germline, CDR1 is MNHEY and CDR2 is SVGAGI. The CDR3 is made up of 12 amino acids. In DNA form, the CDR3 reads TGTGCCAGCAGTACCGGACAGCGCGCAGCTTTCTTT. Amino acid sequence: CASSTGQRAAFF.

The chain joins TRBV28 to TRBJ1-5; D is unclear. The germline V and J ends were trimmed by 5 bases and 0 bases, with 14 bases remaining between them. Germline values: CDR1 MDHEN, CDR2 SYDVKM. The CDR3 spans 16 residues. CDR3 DNA: TGTGCCAGCAGTCGAAGGGCCGGGATTAGCAATCAGCCCCAGCATTTT. Translated, it gives CASSRRAGISNQPQHF. Full variable domain (remainder filled in from reference TRBV28 and TRBJ1-5): DVKVTQSSRYLVKRTGEKVFLECVQDMDHENMFWYRQDPGLGLRLIYFSYDVKMKEKGDIPEGYSVSREKKERFSLILESASTNQTSMYLCASSRRAGISNQPQHFGDGTRLSIL.

This clone was counted a few times. The chain employs TRBV25-1 and TRBJ1-1; D gene ambiguous. The CDR3 has 13 residues. V lost 1 base, J lost 7 bases, and 10 bases lay in between. Germline loops: CDR1 MGHDK, CDR2 SYGVNS. For the CDR3, the DNA is TGTGCCAGCAGTGAATTTTGGGCGGGTGAAGCTTTCTTT. This encodes CASSEFWAGEAFF.

The chain is built from TRBV6-5 and TRBJ1-5; D gene ambiguous. The CDR3 is 13 residues long. The germline V and J ends were trimmed by 7 bases and 4 bases, with 11 bases remaining between them. Germline V CDR1 and CDR2: MNHEY, SVGAGI. CDR3 residues: CASTLDGNQPQHF. For the CDR3, the DNA is TGTGCCAGCACCCTAGATGGGAATCAGCCCCAGCATTTT.

This chain links TRBV5-1 with TRBJ2-7; TRBD1 or TRBD2 may be the D gene (5 bases each). Germline values: CDR1 SGHRS, CDR2 YFSETQ. The CDR3 runs 15 residues. The V end was cut by 2 bases, the J end by 7 bases, with 19 bases between. The CDR3 loop is CASSFGGQGSGEQYF. CDR3 DNA: TGCGCCAGCAGCTTCGGCGGCCAGGGATCGGGAGAGCAGTACTTC.

The chain is built from TRBV9 and TRBJ2-3; D may be TRBD2 (6 bases). With 4 bases removed from V and 0 bases from J, the gap between germline ends came to 21 bases. CDR3 length: 18 amino acids. Germline CDR1 reads SGDLS; CDR2 reads YYNGEE. CDR3 nucleotide sequence: TGTGCCAGCAGCTCGCCAAATAAGGGACTCCGTAGCACAGATACGCAGTATTTT. It specifies CASSSPNKGLRSTDTQYF.

The rearrangement joins TRBV7-9 to TRBJ2-5; no firm D call. CDR1 is SEHNR, CDR2 FQNEAQ, per germline (reference sequence). Trimming took off 4 bases at V and 2 bases at J, with 8 bases between the two ends. The CDR3 consists of 13 residues. The CDR3 region has the DNA TGTGCCAGCAGCTACCTGGGGCAAGAGACCCAGTACTTC. Translating it yields CASSYLGQETQYF.

The gene calls are TRBV7-2 and TRBJ2-2; 7 bases align to TRBD2. CDR1 is SGHTA, CDR2 FQGNSA, per germline. The CDR3 totals 16 residues. With V trimmed by 5 bases and J by 4 bases, 10 bases remained unmatched. The CDR3 region is CASSLRITGGTGELFF. The CDR3 DNA follows: TGTGCCAGCAGCCTGCGAATAACGGGGGGCACCGGGGAGCTGTTTTTT.

This chain joins TRBV5-1 and TRBJ2-5; TRBD2 matches at 12 bases. The J segment lost 7 bases and the V segment lost 0 bases, leaving 1 base of the junction unmatched. The germline V gene has CDR1 SGHRS and CDR2 YFSETQ. This CDR3 comprises 14 residues. CDR3 amino acids: CASSLELAGGTQYF. CDR3 bases: TGCGCCAGCAGCTTGGAACTAGCGGGAGGGACCCAGTACTTC.

This clone was found a few times. The chain couples TRBV9 to TRBJ2-3; tentative D call: TRBD1 (6 bases). CDR1 and CDR2 from the germline V gene are SGDLS and YYNGEE. V lost 4 bases to trimming and J lost 1 base, with 16 bases between them. CDR3 size: 16 residues. The CDR3, as DNA: TGTGCCAGCAGCCCGCTGGCAACAGGGCGCACAGATACGCAGTATTTT. It encodes CASSPLATGRTDTQYF. The full variable domain, with the rest looked up from reference TRBV9 and TRBJ2-3, is DSGVTQTPKHLITATGQRVTLRCSPRSGDLSVYWYQQSLDQGLQFLIQYYNGEERAKGNILERFSAQQFPDLHSELNLSSLELGDSALYFCASSPLATGRTDTQYFGPGTRLTVL.

This chain uses TRBV5-1 with TRBJ2-3; D is unclear. Germline lookup yields CDR1 SGHRS and CDR2 YFSETQ. The CDR3 covers 14 residues. Trimming pared 4 bases from V and 4 bases from J, leaving 13 bases between. The CDR3 region has the DNA TGCGCCAGCAGCACTGGCCCCGCAGCAGATACGCAGTATTTT. Translated, it gives CASSTGPAADTQYF.

The chain has TRBV28 and TRBJ1-2; unclear D gene. The V and J ends lost 8 bases and 7 bases respectively, with 17 bases between them. Germline V lookup: CDR1 MDHEN, CDR2 SYDVKM. CDR3 size: 13 residues. CDR3 residues: CASQVYLSSGYTF. The DNA of the CDR3 is TGTGCCAGCCAGGTGTACCTATCTAGTGGCTACACCTTC.

This chain connects TRBV29-1 to TRBJ2-7; 9 nucleotides line up with TRBD1. This CDR3 is built from 13 residues. Germline V gene sequence: CDR1 SQVTM, CDR2 ANQGSEA. Trimming removed 4 bases from V and 7 bases from J; junction bases left unmatched: 8. CDR3 region: CSVGPGQGAEQYF. The CDR3 bases are TGCAGCGTTGGACCGGGACAGGGAGCAGAGCAGTACTTC.

CDR3 amino acids: CASSGQGNTQYF. The CDR3 DNA sequence: TGTGCCAGCAGTGGACAGGGCAATACGCAGTATTTT. V usage is TRBV28 and J usage is TRBJ2-3; 8 bases map to TRBD1. This CDR3 has 12 residues. Germline V gene lookup returns CDR1 MDHEN and CDR2 SYDVKM. The V gene end was trimmed by 5 bases and the J gene end by 7 bases; junction bases not matched to a gene: 2.

The chain uses TRBV19 and TRBJ1-2; TRBD1 might be the D (6 bases). Germline assignment: CDR1 LNHDA and CDR2 SQIVND (reference sequence). Trimming removed 7 bases from V and 3 bases from J, with 18 bases in between. The CDR3 sequence is 15 residues long. CDR3 protein: CASTPRVAGDYGYTF. The CDR3 DNA reads as TGTGCCAGTACCCCCAGGGTTGCAGGGGACTATGGCTACACCTTC.

J is TRBJ2-5 and V is TRBV28; D may match TRBD1 or TRBD2 (6 bases each). Trimming left V 1 base short and J 9 bases short, with 24 bases between. CDR1 MDHEN and CDR2 SYDVKM come from the germline V gene. The CDR3 has 17 amino acids. The CDR3 DNA sequence: TGTGCCAGCAGTTTATCCCCCGGCAGGGGCGCCCGGGGGCCCCAGTACTTC. The encoded protein is CASSLSPGRGARGPQYF.

The chain recombines TRBV7-2 with TRBJ1-1; possibly TRBD1 for D (5 bases). Trimming pared 7 bases from V and 5 bases from J, leaving 14 bases between. CDR1 is SGHTA, CDR2 FQGNSA, per germline. The CDR3 has 13 amino acids. The CDR3 is CASTPGGGTEAFF. The DNA of the CDR3 is TGTGCCAGCACCCCGGGGGGGGGAACTGAAGCTTTCTTT.

The chain is built from TRBV2 and TRBJ1-5; possible D gene TRBD1, 5 bases. The length of the CDR3 is 16 residues. Trimming cost V 2 bases and J 0 bases, with 11 bases left between them. Germline V gives CDR1 SNHLY, CDR2 FYNNEI. This chain's CDR3 is CASSELGPYSNQPQHF. The CDR3 DNA is TGTGCCAGCAGTGAACTGGGACCATATAGCAATCAGCCCCAGCATTTT.